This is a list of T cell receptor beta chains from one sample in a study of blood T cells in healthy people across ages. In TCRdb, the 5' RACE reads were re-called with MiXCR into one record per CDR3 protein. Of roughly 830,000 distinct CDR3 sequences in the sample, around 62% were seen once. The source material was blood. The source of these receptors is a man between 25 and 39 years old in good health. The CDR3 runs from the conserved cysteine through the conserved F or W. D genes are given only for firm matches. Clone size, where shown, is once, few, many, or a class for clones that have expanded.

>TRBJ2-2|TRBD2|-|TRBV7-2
TGTGCCAGCAGCACCCCGGGACTAGCCAACACCGGGGAGCTGTTTTTT
CASSTPGLANTGELFF
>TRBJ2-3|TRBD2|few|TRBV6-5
TGTGCCAGCAGCCAGCGGGGGGTGAGCACAGATACGCAGTATTTT
CASSQRGVSTDTQYF
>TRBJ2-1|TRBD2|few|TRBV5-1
TGCGCCAGCAGCTTGGACCCACTTAGCGGGGGAGCCTACAATGAGCAGTTCTTC
CASSLDPLSGGAYNEQFF
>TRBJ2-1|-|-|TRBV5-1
TGCGCCAGCAGCTTCCCCGACCCTGGGAATGAGCAGTTCTTC
CASSFPDPGNEQFF
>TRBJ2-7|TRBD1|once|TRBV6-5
TGTGCCAGCAGTTACACCATCAGACAGGGGAGGTTAGGCGAGCAGTACTTC
CASSYTIRQGRLGEQYF
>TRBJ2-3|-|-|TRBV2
TGTGCCAGCAGTGAAAGGATGGCAGATACGCAGTATTTT
CASSERMADTQYF
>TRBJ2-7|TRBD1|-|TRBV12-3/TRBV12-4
TGTGCCAGCAGGACAACAGGGGCGCGGAACGAGCAGTACTTC
CASRTTGARNEQYF
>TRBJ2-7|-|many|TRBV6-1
TGTGCCAGCACCTATACGGGGGAGTCCTACGAGCAGTACTTC
CASTYTGESYEQYF
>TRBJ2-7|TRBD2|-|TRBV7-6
TGTGCCAGCAGCTTAGGAGCGGGATTGGACTACGAGCAGTACTTC
CASSLGAGLDYEQYF
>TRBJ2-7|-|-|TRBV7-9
TGTGCCAGCAGCTTGGAATCTTGCGAGCAGTACTTC
CASSLESCEQYF
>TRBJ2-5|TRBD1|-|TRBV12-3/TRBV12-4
TGTGCCAGCAGCTCCGGACAGGCCCATTACAATGAGCAGTACTTC
CASSSGQAHYNEQYF
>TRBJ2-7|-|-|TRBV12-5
TGTGCTAGTGGTTTATCGGTTGGGGAGCAGTACTTC
CASGLSVGEQYF
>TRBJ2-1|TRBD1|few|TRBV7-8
TGTGCCAGCAGCTTAGGAGGGGGCAATTCCTACAATGAGCAGTTCTTC
CASSLGGGNSYNEQFF
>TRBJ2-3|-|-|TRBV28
TGTGCCAGCAGCCAACTCTGGCTAGCTGCTAGCACAGATACGCAGTATTTT
CASSQLWLAASTDTQYF
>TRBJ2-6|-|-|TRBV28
TGTGCCAGCTCTTACGCCGTGGGGGCCAACGTCCTGACTTTC
CASSYAVGANVLTF
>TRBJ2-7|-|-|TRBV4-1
TGCGCCAGCAGCCAGGAGGGGGAGGCGTACGAGCAGTACTTC
CASSQEGEAYEQYF
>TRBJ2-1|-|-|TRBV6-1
TGTGCCAGCAGTCCGGGGGGCCATGCGCAGTTCTTC
CASSPGGHAQFF
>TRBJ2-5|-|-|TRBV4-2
TGTGCCAGCAGCCAAGACAGGGATAAGACCCAGTACTTC
CASSQDRDKTQYF
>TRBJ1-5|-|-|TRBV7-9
TGTGCCAGCAGCTTAGCGGAGACCGCGGGCAATCAGCCCCAGCATTTT
CASSLAETAGNQPQHF
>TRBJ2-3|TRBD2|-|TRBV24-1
TGTGCCACCAGTGATTTCGGGGGGACTTACTCGGGAGATACGCAGTATTTT
CATSDFGGTYSGDTQYF
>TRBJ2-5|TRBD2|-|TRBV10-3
TGTGCCATCAGCGGCGGGGAGGGTATTGAAGAGACCCAGTACTTC
CAISGGEGIEETQYF
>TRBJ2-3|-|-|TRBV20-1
TGCAGTGCTGGGCCCAGGGTCACAGATACGCAGTATTTT
CSAGPRVTDTQYF
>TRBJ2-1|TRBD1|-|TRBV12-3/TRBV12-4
TGTGCCAGCATCTCCGGACAGGGGAGCTCCTACAATGAGCAGTTCTTC
CASISGQGSSYNEQFF
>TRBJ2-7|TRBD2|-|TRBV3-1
TGTGCCAGCAGCCAGGGAGCTAGCGGTTTCCACGAGCAGTACTTC
CASSQGASGFHEQYF
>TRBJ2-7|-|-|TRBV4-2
TGTGCCAGCAGCCAAGATCAGGGACTGTCAGCCTACGAGCAGTACTTC
CASSQDQGLSAYEQYF
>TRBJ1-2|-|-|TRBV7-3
TGTGCCAGCAGCTTAACGTCGGTGGGCAGGTCTGGCTGCACCTTC
CASSLTSVGRSGCTF
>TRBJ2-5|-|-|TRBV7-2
TGTGCCAGCAGCTTAGGGGGGTCGACGTCGAAGACCCAGTACTTC
CASSLGGSTSKTQYF
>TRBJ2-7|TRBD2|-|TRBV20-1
TGCAGTGGTACGGGGGGAGCATCCTACGAGCAGTACTTC
CSGTGGASYEQYF
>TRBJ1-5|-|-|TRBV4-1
TGCGCCAGCAGCCCCGGAGATAGGCCCAATCAGCCCCAGCATTTT
CASSPGDRPNQPQHF
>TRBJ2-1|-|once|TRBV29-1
TGCAGCGGAGGGCCCTACAATGAGCAGTTCTTC
CSGGPYNEQFF
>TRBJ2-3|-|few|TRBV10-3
TGTGCCATCACCCCGGGACCTCGAACAGATACGCAGTATTTT
CAITPGPRTDTQYF
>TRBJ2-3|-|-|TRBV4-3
TGCGCCAGCAGCCAAGTCATAGGGAACCCCACAGATACGCAGTATTTT
CASSQVIGNPTDTQYF
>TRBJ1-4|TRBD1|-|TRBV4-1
TGCGCCAGCAGCCGGGGACAGGGGGCGAATGAAAAACTGTTTTTT
CASSRGQGANEKLFF
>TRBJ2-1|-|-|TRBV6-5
TGTGCCAGCAGTCCTCAGGCATTTTACTACAATGAGCAGTTCTTC
CASSPQAFYYNEQFF
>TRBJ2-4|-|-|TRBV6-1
TGTGCCAGCAGTGAAGCGCATGAGGGGGCCAAAAACATTCAGTACTTC
CASSEAHEGAKNIQYF
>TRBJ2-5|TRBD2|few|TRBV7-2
TGTGCCAGCAGCTTAGTGGCGGGGGGAGGGGAGGGAAAGACCCAGTACTTC
CASSLVAGGGEGKTQYF
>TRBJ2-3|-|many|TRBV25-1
TGTGCCAGCAGTGAAGGAGGTACGCAGTATTTT
CASSEGGTQYF
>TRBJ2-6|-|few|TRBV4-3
TGCGCCAGCAGCCAAGTGATGTCAGGCATCCCCTCTGGGGCCAACGTCCTGACTTTC
CASSQVMSGIPSGANVLTF
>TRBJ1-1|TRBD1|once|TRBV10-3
TGTGCCATCGGGACAGGGGCCCACACTGAAGCTTTCTTT
CAIGTGAHTEAFF
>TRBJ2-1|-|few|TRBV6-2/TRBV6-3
TGTGCCAGCAGTTACAGCGACCTAAGAAAGTTCTTC
CASSYSDLRKFF
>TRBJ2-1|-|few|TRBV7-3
TGTGCCAGCAGCTCGGAACGAAGCTCCTACAATGAGCAGTTCTTC
CASSSERSSYNEQFF